This section outlines one T cell receptor (beta chain) sequence together with its context. Its specificity is unknown. Generated by immunoSEQ multiplex PCR, the TCRdb table keeps only in-frame clones and is missing some. The table includes 120,000 or so clones, approximately 80% detected once. The V segment lost 4 bases and the J segment 3 bases; nucleotides outside the gene matches: 4. The germline CDR1 and CDR2 sequences are MDHEN and SYDVKM. There are 15 residues in the CDR3. The entry originates in a study of radiotherapy plus CTLA-4 blockade in lung cancer. The study, taken as a whole, reports: Early blood T cell clone dynamics, with interferon-beta, were reported to best predict response. Among blood TCR repertoires after radiotherapy plus ipilimumab, tumor-derived clones expanded.

Lung cancer patients with chemo-refractory metastatic non-small-cell disease were given focal radiation plus CTLA-4 blockade with ipilimumab. The starting material was peripheral blood, obtained from a patient treated with radiotherapy plus ipilimumab. This chain links TRBV28 with TRBJ2-1; 9 bases are shared with TRBD1. The receptor was isolated from a human donor with non-small cell lung cancer who had a partial response to radiotherapy plus ipilimumab. The CDR3: CASSSGQGVYNEQFF. Written as DNA, the CDR3 is TGTGCCAGCAGTTCGGGACAGGGAGTCTACAATGAGCAGTTCTTC. The full variable domain, in which reference TRBV28 and TRBJ2-1 provide the parts outside the CDR3, is DVKVTQSSRYLVKRTGEKVFLECVQDMDHENMFWYRQDPGLGLRLIYFSYDVKMKEKGDIPEGYSVSREKKERFSLILESASTNQTSMYLCASSSGQGVYNEQFFGPGTRLTVL.